Below are 11 T cell receptor beta chains sequenced from a single sample in a study of blood T cell repertoires in COVID-19. Libraries were prepared by immunoSEQ multiplex PCR; TCRdb keeps only in-frame clonotypes and omits some of them. Here the sample spans under 250,000 clones, 84% being singletons. The sequencing input was peripheral blood. The receptors were gathered from a woman aged 55 to 70 who had recovered from COVID-19.

The chain combines TRBV5-4 with TRBJ1-6, with 8 positions matching TRBD1. The CDR3 spans 12 residues. V dropped 3 bases and J dropped 12; count of bases not matched to a gene: 2. Germline CDR1 reads SGHNT; CDR2 reads YYREEE (reference sequence). The CDR3 coding sequence is TGTGCCAGCAGCTCCGGACAGGGACCCCTCCACTTT. Translated: CASSSGQGPLHF.

The J gene is TRBJ2-1, the V gene TRBV11-2, with TRBD2 matching 11 bases. The CDR3 spans 16 residues. With 6 bases clipped from V and 5 bases from J, the junction kept 9 bases outside the gene matches. Germline V lookup: CDR1 SGHAT, CDR2 FQNNGV. The CDR3 nucleotides read TGTGCCAGCAGTTCGACCGGGACTAGCGGAAACAATGAGCAGTTCTTC. This codes for CASSSTGTSGNNEQFF.

This chain connects TRBV5-1 to TRBJ1-1; tentatively, D is TRBD1 (6 bases). This CDR3 is built from 14 residues. Between the trimmed V and J ends, which lost 5 bases and 1 base, there was a span of 12 bases. Germline lookup yields CDR1 SGHRS and CDR2 YFSETQ. The DNA of the CDR3 is TGCGCCAGCAGAGCCGGGACACAGAACACTGAAGCTTTCTTT. Protein product: CASRAGTQNTEAFF.

The count of this clone is one. The chain combines TRBV6-6 with TRBJ1-6, with D unresolved. Trimming removed 5 bases at V and 7 bases at J, with 12 bases between. Germline values: CDR1 MNHNY, CDR2 SVGAGI (reference sequence). The CDR3 runs 14 residues. The CDR3 DNA follows: TGTGCCAGCAGTCCGGGAGCTCGAAATTCACCCCTCCACTTT. This encodes CASSPGARNSPLHF.

With regard to this clone: Different DNA sequences within this sample yield the same CDR3. The chain uses TRBV29-1 and TRBJ2-1, with TRBD2 matching over 9 bases. Trimming at V came to 6 bases and at J to 4 bases, leaving 4 bases not matched to a gene. Looked up from germline, CDR1 is SQVTM and CDR2 is ANQGSEA. CDR3 length equals 13 residues. CDR3 coding DNA: TGCAGCGTCCCTAGCGGGGCTTACAATGAGCAGTTCTTC. It codes for CSVPSGAYNEQFF.

In this sample, this clone turned up once. The genes are TRBV4-1 and TRBJ1-5; D is undetermined. Germline CDR1 MGHRA, CDR2 YSYEKL. The CDR3 is made up of 18 amino acids. V lost 0 bases and J 7 bases, leaving 22 bases between the germline ends. The CDR3 protein is CASSQEFLIGRIRQPQHF. The CDR3 nucleotides read TGCGCCAGCAGCCAAGAATTTTTGATCGGCAGGATAAGACAGCCCCAGCATTTT.

DNA of the CDR3: TGTGCCAGCACCCAGTCGGGCACCGGGGAGCTGTTTTTT. Amino acid sequence: CASTQSGTGELFF. This sequence joins TRBV11-2 and TRBJ2-2, with D hard to call. In germline, CDR1 is SGHAT, CDR2 FQNNGV. V was clipped by 7 bases and J by 4 bases, with 10 bases between them. The CDR3 has 13 residues.

V usage is TRBV5-1 and J usage is TRBJ2-7; D is possibly TRBD2 (6 bases). Trimming stripped 0 bases from V and 6 bases from J, with 16 bases between. CDR1 and CDR2 from the germline V gene are SGHRS and YFSETQ. CDR3 length equals 15 residues. The CDR3 here is CASSLDPLGGSEQYF. CDR3 bases: TGCGCCAGCAGCTTGGACCCTTTGGGAGGAAGCGAGCAGTACTTC.

Regarding this clone: Relative to the germline gene, one junction end is altered; a read error may explain this. This CDR3 is CASSIGPQGANAGELFF. In nucleotides, the CDR3 is TGTGCCAGTAGTATAGGTCCCCAGGGGGCGAACGCCGGGGAGCTGTTTTTT. The chain combines TRBV19 with TRBJ2-2; 8 bases agree with TRBD1. Germline-derived CDR1 and CDR2 are LNHDA and SQIVND (reference sequence). The CDR3 sequence is 17 residues long.

This clone has a handful of counts. This chain links TRBV6-1 with TRBJ1-5; possible D gene TRBD1, 5 bases. Per germline, CDR1 MNHNS and CDR2 SASEGT. V was clipped by 4 bases and J by 7 bases, with 20 bases between them. The CDR3 covers 16 residues. In DNA, the CDR3 is TGTGCCAGCAGTGCCAGGGTCATTCTAACCCCCCAGCCCCAGCATTTT. Its protein product is CASSARVILTPQPQHF.

The chain is built from TRBV19 and TRBJ1-2, with TRBD1 as a possible D gene (5 bases). CDR3 length: 14 amino acids. Germline values: CDR1 LNHDA, CDR2 SQIVND (reference sequence). The V end was cut by 5 bases, the J end by 0 bases, with 10 bases between. CDR3 DNA sequence: TGTGCCAGTAGTCCACAGGTGGCTAACTATGGCTACACCTTC. Translating gives CASSPQVANYGYTF.